The 22 T cell receptor beta chains listed next were all sequenced from one sample in a study of beta chain features in type 1 diabetes. Of the isolated RNA, all was reverse transcribed, and so the sequenced material was expressed TCRB transcripts. The method was immunoSEQ multiplex PCR; TCRdb's version includes in-frame clones alone and lacks a portion of them. The sample includes fewer than 900,000 clones, around a sixth of them seen just once. The specimen sequenced was naive CD4+ T cells from blood. The receptors derive from a woman between 18 and 29 years old in good health.

The chain is built from TRBV7-9 and TRBJ2-7; 13 bases fit TRBD2. V lost 5 bases, J lost 3 bases, and 13 bases stayed unmatched. Germline CDR1 and CDR2: SEHNR and FQNEAQ (reference sequence). The CDR3 covers 18 residues. The CDR3 here is CASSPKGLAGFPFYEQYF. As DNA, the CDR3 is TGTGCCAGCAGCCCCAAGGGACTAGCGGGATTCCCTTTCTACGAGCAGTACTTC. The full variable domain, rest sourced from reference TRBV7-9 and TRBJ2-7, is DTGVSQNPRHKITKRGQNVTFRCDPISEHNRLYWYRQTLGQGPEFLTYFQNEAQLEKSRLLSDRFSAERPKGSFSTLEIQRTEQGDSAMYLCASSPKGLAGFPFYEQYFGPGTRLTVT.

The table lists this clone with a few counts. V gene TRBV19 combines with J gene TRBJ2-5; 9 bases are a match to TRBD1. The CDR3 has 14 amino acids. Germline values: CDR1 LNHDA, CDR2 SQIVND (reference sequence). V shed 5 bases and J 5 bases; nucleotides not matched to a gene: 6. The CDR3 protein is CASSSRTGVETQYF. CDR3 in DNA: TGTGCCAGTAGTTCAAGGACAGGGGTTGAGACCCAGTACTTC.

J is TRBJ1-2 and V is TRBV9, with TRBD1 as a possible D gene (6 bases). Germline V gene lookup returns CDR1 SGDLS and CDR2 YYNGEE. CDR3 size: 14 residues. V shed 0 bases and J shed 5 bases, with 11 bases lying between them. This CDR3 reads CASSVDRAPYGYTF. The CDR3 coding sequence is TGTGCCAGCAGCGTAGACAGGGCACCGTATGGCTACACCTTC.

The CDR3 DNA reads as TGTGCCAGCAGTTACCCTGGGGGCAATCAGCCCCAGCATTTT. This codes for CASSYPGGNQPQHF. V and J are TRBV28 and TRBJ1-5; D is unclear. The CDR3 extends over 14 amino acids. Germline V gene data show CDR1 as MDHEN and CDR2 as SYDVKM. V lost 4 bases to trimming and J lost 2 bases, with 9 bases between them.

This clone was counted only a few times. The V and J genes are TRBV7-9 and TRBJ2-5, with 9 bases that match TRBD2. This CDR3 is built from 15 residues. The J segment lost 2 bases and the V segment lost 3 bases, leaving 4 bases of the junction unmatched. Germline CDR1 SEHNR, CDR2 FQNEAQ (reference sequence). This CDR3 is CASSLASGTQETQYF. The CDR3 DNA reads TGTGCCAGCAGCTTGGCTAGCGGGACTCAAGAGACCCAGTACTTC.

This clone has more than one count but fewer than ten. Mismatch with germline at one junction end may stem from a read error. The rearrangement joins TRBV6-5 to TRBJ2-1; D not resolved. Germline assignment: CDR1 MNHEY and CDR2 SVGAGI. The CDR3 spans 8 residues. CDR3 bases: TGTGCCAGCAGGTACAAGGTCTTC. Amino acids: CASRYKVF.

The gene calls are TRBV6-5 and TRBJ2-1; no reliable D call. This CDR3 comprises 16 residues. CDR1 and CDR2 (germline): MNHEY, SVGAGI. With 0 bases removed from V and 6 bases from J, the gap between germline ends came to 15 bases. In nucleotides, the CDR3 is TGTGCCAGCAGTTACTCTAGTTATAGTTTCGGCAATGAGCAGTTCTTC. Amino acid sequence: CASSYSSYSFGNEQFF.

This clone was counted only a few times. This CDR3 is CASDRRRGTDTQYF. The CDR3 region has the DNA TGTGCCAGCGACCGGAGGAGGGGCACAGATACGCAGTATTTT. The J gene is TRBJ2-3, the V gene TRBV2; TRBD2 is a possible D gene (6 bases). With 8 bases removed from V and 1 base from J, the gap between germline ends came to 13 bases. The CDR3 is 14 amino acids. The germline gives CDR1 SNHLY, CDR2 FYNNEI.

The chain links TRBV9 to TRBJ1-4; possible D gene TRBD1, 6 bases. V lost 8 bases to trimming and J lost 5 bases, with 13 bases between them. The CDR3 is 13 residues long. Germline values: CDR1 SGDLS, CDR2 YYNGEE. CDR3 loop: CARMTGRNEKLFF. DNA for the CDR3: TGTGCCAGGATGACAGGACGGAATGAAAAACTGTTTTTT.

The V and J genes are TRBV28 and TRBJ2-5; D remains unclear. This CDR3 contains 12 residues. V was trimmed by 5 bases and J by 5 bases, leaving 9 bases between them. CDR1 and CDR2 from the germline V gene are MDHEN and SYDVKM. The CDR3 nucleotides are TGTGCCAGCAGTGCTAGGGTTGAGACCCAGTACTTC. Translated, it gives CASSARVETQYF. Looking up the rest from reference TRBV28 and TRBJ2-5 gives the full variable domain: DVKVTQSSRYLVKRTGEKVFLECVQDMDHENMFWYRQDPGLGLRLIYFSYDVKMKEKGDIPEGYSVSREKKERFSLILESASTNQTSMYLCASSARVETQYFGPGTRLLVL.

The CDR3 nucleotides read TGTGCCAGCAGCTTAGTAGCGGGAGGGTCAGATACGCAGTATTTT. Translation: CASSLVAGGSDTQYF. V usage is TRBV7-2 and J usage is TRBJ2-3, with 11 bases lining up with TRBD2. With V trimmed by 1 base and J by 4 bases, 1 base remained unmatched. This CDR3 contains 15 residues. Germline V gene lookup returns CDR1 SGHTA and CDR2 FQGNSA.

V and J are TRBV5-6 and TRBJ2-7, with 9 nucleotides matching TRBD1. With 4 bases clipped from V and 2 bases from J, the junction kept 4 bases outside the gene matches. The germline gives CDR1 SGHDT, CDR2 YYEEEE. This CDR3 region has 14 residues. The CDR3 sequence is CASSTGTGPYEQYF. CDR3 coding DNA: TGTGCCAGCAGCACCGGGACAGGGCCCTACGAGCAGTACTTC.

V and J are TRBV25-1 and TRBJ2-5, with a weak D call TRBD2 (5 bases). Trimming removed 1 base at V and 5 bases at J, with 11 bases between. CDR1 is MGHDK, CDR2 SYGVNS, per germline. This CDR3 contains 14 residues. The CDR3 region has the DNA TGTGCCAGCAGTGAATCCCTAGCATCTGAGACCCAGTACTTC. This translates into CASSESLASETQYF.

The J gene is TRBJ2-3, the V gene TRBV4-3; 9 nucleotides line up with TRBD2. The CDR3 loop spans 18 amino acids. V gave up 1 base and J gave up 1 base; unmatched junction bases: 9. CDR1 and CDR2 (germline): LGHNA, YSLEER. CDR3 bases: TGCGCCAGCAGCCAAGTAGGCGGGGGGGAAGGAGGCACAGATACGCAGTATTTT. Protein product: CASSQVGGGEGGTDTQYF.

V and J are TRBV19 and TRBJ1-5; D is undetermined. The CDR3 spans 14 residues. Germline V gene data show CDR1 as LNHDA and CDR2 as SQIVND (reference sequence). The ends were cut back, 3 bases at V and 6 bases at J, with 12 bases in the middle. The CDR3 loop is CASSIGPTIQPQHF. The DNA for the CDR3 is TGTGCCAGTAGTATCGGGCCTACCATTCAGCCCCAGCATTTT.

The CDR3 here is CASSPGSQVGEQFF. Written as DNA, the CDR3 is TGTGCCAGCTCACCTGGGAGCCAGGTCGGTGAGCAGTTCTTC. The rearrangement links TRBV18 to TRBJ2-1; D perhaps matches TRBD2 (5 bases). This CDR3 has 14 residues. Per the germline V gene, CDR1 is KGHSH and CDR2 is LQKENI. Between the trimmed V and J ends, which lost 3 bases and 9 bases, there was a span of 15 bases.

This clone showed up just a few times. Other nucleotide sequences in the sample specify the same CDR3. V usage is TRBV10-3 and J usage is TRBJ1-1; perhaps TRBD1 as D (5 bases). The ends were cut back, 9 bases at V and 0 bases at J, with 11 bases in the middle. Germline V gives CDR1 ENHRY, CDR2 SYGVKD. The CDR3 spans 13 residues. The CDR3 nucleotides read TGTGCCATAGCCGGGACCTTGAACACTGAAGCTTTCTTT. It yields the protein CAIAGTLNTEAFF.

A few counts support this clone. The genes are TRBV18 and TRBJ2-6, with D tentatively TRBD1 (6 bases). The CDR3 runs 22 residues. The ends were cut back, 3 bases at V and 5 bases at J, with 32 bases in the middle. Germline V gene lookup returns CDR1 KGHSH and CDR2 LQKENI. This CDR3 reads CASSPRNERPGQGGARANVLTF. In nucleotides, the CDR3 is TGTGCCAGCTCACCCCGGAATGAGAGGCCGGGACAAGGGGGTGCGAGGGCCAACGTCCTGACTTTC.

This sequence joins TRBV5-1 and TRBJ1-1; 7 positions match TRBD1. Losses at the gene ends were 4 bases for V and 1 base for J; bases not matched to a gene: 7. CDR1 and CDR2 (germline): SGHRS, YFSETQ. The CDR3 length is 15 residues. The CDR3 reads CASSLADRANTEAFF. CDR3 DNA sequence: TGCGCCAGCAGCCTAGCCGACAGGGCGAACACTGAAGCTTTCTTT.

This clone was seen a handful of times. V usage is TRBV4-1 and J usage is TRBJ2-7, with 8 bases matching TRBD1. CDR3 length: 17 residues. With 2 bases clipped from V and 1 base from J, the junction kept 10 bases outside the gene matches. Germline assignment: CDR1 MGHRA and CDR2 YSYEKL. The CDR3 loop is CASSQLPRDRSSYEQYF. In DNA, the CDR3 is TGCGCCAGCAGCCAACTCCCCCGGGACAGGTCTTCCTACGAGCAGTACTTC.

A single count supports this clone. The chain employs TRBV7-9 and TRBJ2-7; 12 nucleotides line up with TRBD2. The CDR3 is made up of 16 amino acids. V lost 4 bases and J lost 3; bases outside the gene matches: 7. The V gene's germline CDR1 is SEHNR and CDR2 FQNEAQ (reference sequence). CDR3 sequence reads: CASSSAGLAGSYEQYF. As DNA, the CDR3 is TGTGCCAGCAGCTCCGCCGGACTAGCGGGAAGCTACGAGCAGTACTTC.

CDR3 region: CSVEALAHSYNEQFF. CDR3 sequence (DNA): TGCAGCGTTGAAGCACTAGCCCATTCCTACAATGAGCAGTTCTTC. This chain connects TRBV29-1 to TRBJ2-1; D possibly corresponds to TRBD2 (6 bases). Trimming left V 1 base short and J 1 base short, with 11 bases between. This CDR3 has 15 residues. CDR1 SQVTM and CDR2 ANQGSEA come from the germline V gene.